This T cell receptor (beta chain) comes out of a study of OX40 agonist ivuxolimab in advanced cancers. At the level of the study: Three partial responders included one hepatocellular carcinoma patient and two cutaneous melanoma patients.

As for this clone: Its target is unknown.

Study-level points and caveats: At 0.1 to 3.0 mg/kg and by week 6, clonal expansion occurred in CD4+ and CD8+ blood T cells.

Assay used: immunoSEQ multiplex PCR; TCRdb lists only in-frame clones, some missing. Of about 54,000 clones listed, approximately 93% are singletons. This receptor was taken from an adult with an advanced solid tumor such as melanoma, head and neck, liver or kidney cancer. This specimen was CD4+ or CD8+ T cells sorted from blood, taken in a trial of the OX40 agonist ivuxolimab.

The CDR3: CASRRDRGTNTGELFF. The CDR3 coding sequence is TGTGCCAGCAGGCGTGACAGGGGGACTAACACCGGGGAGCTGTTTTTT. This sequence joins TRBV27 and TRBJ2-2; 9 bases match TRBD1. CDR3 size: 16 residues. The germline gives CDR1 MNHEY, CDR2 SMNVEV (reference sequence). Trimming cost V 6 bases and J 2 bases; bases outside gene matches: 7.